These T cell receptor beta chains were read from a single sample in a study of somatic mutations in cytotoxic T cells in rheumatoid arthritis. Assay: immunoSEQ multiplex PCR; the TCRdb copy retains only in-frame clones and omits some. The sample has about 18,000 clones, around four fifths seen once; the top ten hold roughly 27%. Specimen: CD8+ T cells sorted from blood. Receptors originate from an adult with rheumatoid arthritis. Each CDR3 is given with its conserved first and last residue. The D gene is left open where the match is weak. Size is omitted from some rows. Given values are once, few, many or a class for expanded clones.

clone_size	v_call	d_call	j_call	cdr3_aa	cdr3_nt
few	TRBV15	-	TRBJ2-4	CATLDVRLAKNIQYF	TGTGCCACCCTAGACGTTCGTTTAGCCAAAAACATTCAGTACTTC
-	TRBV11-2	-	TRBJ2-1	CASSLESNEQFF	TGTGCCAGCAGCTTAGAATCGAATGAGCAGTTCTTC
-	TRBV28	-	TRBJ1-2	CASSFLEIYGYTF	TGTGCCAGCAGTTTTCTGGAGATCTATGGCTACACCTTC
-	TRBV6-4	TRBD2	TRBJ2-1	CASSENLAGVSYNEQFF	TGTGCCAGCAGTGAGAACCTAGCGGGAGTATCCTACAATGAGCAGTTCTTC
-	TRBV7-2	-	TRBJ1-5	CASSLERAGYWQPQHF	TGTGCCAGCAGCTTAGAGCGCGCAGGGTATTGGCAGCCCCAGCATTTT
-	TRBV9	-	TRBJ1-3	CASSVAPGSGNTIYF	TGTGCCAGCAGCGTAGCTCCGGGGTCCGGAAACACCATATATTTT
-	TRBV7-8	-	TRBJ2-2	CASSQRQYGELFF	TGTGCCAGCAGCCAGAGACAGTACGGGGAGCTGTTTTTT
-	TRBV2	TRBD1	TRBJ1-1	CASSGQGSDTEAFF	TGTGCCAGCAGTGGACAGGGATCGGACACTGAAGCTTTCTTT
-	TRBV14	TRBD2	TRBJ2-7	CASSLGTSGAYEQYF	TGTGCCAGCAGCCTCGGGACTAGCGGAGCCTACGAGCAGTACTTC
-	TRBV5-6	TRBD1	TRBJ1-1	CASSLWLGTGADTEAFF	TGTGCCAGCAGCCTGTGGTTGGGCACAGGGGCGGACACTGAAGCTTTCTTT
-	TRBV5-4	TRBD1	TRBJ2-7	CASSPDRGAYEQYF	TGTGCCAGCAGCCCGGACAGGGGGGCCTACGAGCAGTACTTC
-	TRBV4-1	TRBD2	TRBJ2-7	CASSQDIGTSGYEQYF	TGCGCCAGCAGCCAAGATATTGGGACTAGCGGGTACGAGCAGTACTTC
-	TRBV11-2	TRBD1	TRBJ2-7	CASSLRDRATAQGSYEQYF	TGTGCCAGCAGCCTCCGGGACAGGGCCACAGCCCAGGGTTCCTACGAGCAGTACTTC
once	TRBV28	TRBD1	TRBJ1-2	CASSLGQAYGYTF	TGTGCCAGCAGTTTGGGACAGGCCTATGGCTACACCTTC
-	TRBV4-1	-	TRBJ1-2	CASSPGTFYGYTF	TGCGCCAGCAGTCCCGGGACATTCTATGGCTACACCTTC
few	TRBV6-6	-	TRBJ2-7	CASINPGGTYEQYF	TGTGCCAGCATCAATCCAGGGGGGACCTACGAGCAGTACTTC
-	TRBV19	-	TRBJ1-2	CASRSPVGGDYGYTF	TGTGCCAGTAGGTCTCCGGTAGGAGGAGACTATGGCTACACCTTC
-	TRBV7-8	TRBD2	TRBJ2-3	CASSLTSGRGDTQYF	TGTGCCAGCAGCTTGACTAGCGGGAGAGGAGATACGCAGTATTTT
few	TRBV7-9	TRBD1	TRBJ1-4	CASSSDREGEKLFF	TGTGCCAGCAGCTCCGACAGGGAGGGGGAAAAACTGTTTTTT
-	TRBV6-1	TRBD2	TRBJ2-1	CASSAGLAGGGHEQFF	TGTGCCAGCAGTGCGGGACTAGCGGGGGGCGGGCATGAGCAGTTCTTC
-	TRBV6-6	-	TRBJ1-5	CASSLLEGNQPQHF	TGTGCCAGCAGCTTGCTGGAGGGCAATCAGCCCCAGCATTTT
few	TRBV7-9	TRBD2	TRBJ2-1	CASDEVPSGSDEQFF	TGTGCCAGCGATGAGGTGCCTAGCGGGAGCGATGAGCAGTTCTTC
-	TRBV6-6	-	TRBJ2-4	CASSYSWGNIQYF	TGTGCCAGCAGTTACTCGTGGGGAAACATTCAGTACTTC
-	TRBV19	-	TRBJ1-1	CASSIAGLEGLNTEAFF	TGTGCCAGTAGTATAGCGGGCTTGGAAGGCCTGAACACTGAAGCTTTCTTT
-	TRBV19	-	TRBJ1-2	CASSRGGELLSDGYTF	TGTGCCAGTAGCCGCGGGGGGGAGCTACTCAGCGATGGCTACACCTTC
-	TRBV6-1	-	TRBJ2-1	CASLTIYNEQFF	TGTGCCAGCTTAACAATCTACAATGAGCAGTTCTTC